The TCR beta chain under discussion was sequenced for a study of beta chain features in type 1 diabetes. As for the study in general: Across every sample, about 100 million sorted cells were examined in total.

Expressed TCRB transcripts were sequenced because the isolated RNA had all been reverse transcribed beforehand. The repertoire was sequenced with immunoSEQ multiplex PCR; TCRdb's copy has only in-frame clones and lacks some. The sample lists roughly 300,000 clones; 6.5% to 10% were seen once. About this clone itself: Antigen: not known.

Points from the study as a whole: In these data, an HLA type influence on TCRB rearrangement remained unresolved.

The V end lost 4 bases, the J end lost 2 bases, and 12 bases lay between the germline ends. In germline, CDR1 is SNHLY, CDR2 FYNNEI. This CDR3 has 16 amino acids. This clonotype originated in a young woman in good health. The V and J genes are TRBV2 and TRBJ2-6; D call uncertain. Material for sequencing was central memory CD4+ T cells from blood. CDR3 nucleotide sequence: TGTGCCAGCAGTGCTGAATCGTCTCCTGGGGCCAACGTCCTGACTTTC. It translates to CASSAESSPGANVLTF. The full variable domain, its missing parts supplied by reference TRBV2 and TRBJ2-6, is EPEVTQTPSHQVTQMGQEVILRCVPISNHLYFYWYRQILGQKVEFLVSFYNNEISEKSEIFDDQFSVERPDGSNFTLKIRSTKLEDSAMYFCASSAESSPGANVLTFGAGSRLTVL.